The present T cell receptor (beta chain) was sequenced within a study of glioma-infiltrating T cells. Amplification of TCR alpha and beta CDR3 regions from RNA used iRepertoire nested multiplex PCR. MiXCR, run by TCRdb on the multiplex PCR reads, gives a single entry per CDR3 protein. Among over 15,000 distinct CDR3 sequences listed, roughly 60% were seen once. As to this clonotype: Its antigen is currently unknown.

Germline V gene data show CDR1 as SGDLS and CDR2 as YYNGEE. The V end was cut by 1 base, the J end by 4 bases, with 8 bases between. This CDR3 contains 13 residues. General observations from the study: Tissue-blood divergence was below expectation in non-neoplastic patients, above in gliomas.

The specimen was glioma tissue, nonneoplastic brain tissue, or PBMCs (not recorded which). The chain combines TRBV9 with TRBJ1-1, with D tentatively TRBD1 (6 bases). The receptor's source is a human donor with low-grade glioma or glioblastoma, undergoing nonglioma brain surgery, or in good health (not recorded which). The CDR3 protein is CASSVQGSTEAFF. CDR3 bases: TGTGCCAGCAGCGTACAGGGGAGCACTGAAGCTTTCTTT.